The rows below give T cell receptor beta chains drawn from one sample of a study of cytomegalovirus exposure and HLA in healthy donors. Sequencing used immunoSEQ multiplex PCR; TCRdb keeps in-frame clones, though not all of them. The table lists 150,000 to 200,000 clones, around 80% of them singletons, with approximately 6.8% in the top ten. Specimen: PBMCs. The receptors here all came from a male donor in good health and CMV-seropositive. Both conserved end residues are part of each CDR3. Each record gives: V gene, clone size, J gene, D gene, CDR3 protein, CDR3 DNA. D genes are given only for firm matches. Clone size is not always given. Where it is, it says once, few, many or a class for expanded clones.

V: TRBV28
size: .
J: TRBJ1-1
D: TRBD1
CDR3: CASSFSPPTGFDTEAFF
DNA: TGTGCCAGCAGTTTTAGCCCTCCGACAGGGTTCGACACTGAAGCTTTCTTT

V: TRBV6-6
size: .
J: TRBJ2-2
D: TRBD2
CDR3: CASSPSGRTPGELFF
DNA: TGTGCCAGCAGTCCAAGCGGGAGAACCCCCGGGGAGCTGTTTTTT

V: TRBV7-2
size: .
J: TRBJ1-4
D: .
CDR3: CASHTPGQGVEKLFF
DNA: TGTGCCAGCCATACTCCGGGACAAGGGGTTGAAAAACTGTTTTTT

V: TRBV19
size: .
J: TRBJ2-7
D: TRBD2
CDR3: CASKYGGGSYEQYF
DNA: TGTGCCAGTAAATATGGGGGGGGCTCCTACGAGCAGTACTTC

V: TRBV9
size: .
J: TRBJ2-1
D: .
CDR3: CASSVGVERGEQFF
DNA: TGTGCCAGCAGCGTAGGAGTAGAACGAGGTGAGCAGTTCTTC

V: TRBV25-1
size: .
J: TRBJ2-2
D: TRBD1
CDR3: CASSEVPGQGGTGELFF
DNA: TGTGCCAGCAGTGAAGTCCCCGGACAGGGGGGCACCGGGGAGCTGTTTTTT

V: TRBV5-4
size: .
J: TRBJ2-2
D: TRBD2
CDR3: CASSLGLAGARGELFF
DNA: TGTGCCAGCAGCCTCGGACTAGCGGGGGCTCGCGGGGAGCTGTTTTTT

V: TRBV21-1
size: .
J: TRBJ1-4
D: .
CDR3: CASNTLRWQGNEKLFF
DNA: TGTGCCAGCAACACTCTGCGGTGGCAGGGAAACGAAAAACTGTTTTTT

V: TRBV15
size: .
J: TRBJ1-6
D: TRBD1
CDR3: CATSRDRQGDTPLHF
DNA: TGTGCCACCAGCAGGGACCGACAGGGCGACACACCCCTCCACTTT

V: TRBV9
size: .
J: TRBJ2-2
D: .
CDR3: CASSSGTGELFF
DNA: TGTGCCAGCAGCTCGGGCACCGGGGAGCTGTTTTTT

V: TRBV21-1
size: once
J: TRBJ1-2
D: .
CDR3: CASTYRGQYGYTF
DNA: TGTGCCAGCACCTACAGGGGTCAATATGGCTACACCTTC

V: TRBV6-1
size: few
J: TRBJ2-1
D: TRBD2
CDR3: CASSIGLAGNNEQFF
DNA: TGTGCCAGCAGTATCGGACTAGCGGGTAACAATGAGCAGTTCTTC

V: TRBV18
size: few
J: TRBJ2-7
D: TRBD1
CDR3: CASSPDRAHSYEQYF
DNA: TGTGCCAGCTCACCAGACAGGGCCCACTCCTACGAGCAGTACTTC

V: TRBV7-6
size: .
J: TRBJ2-7
D: TRBD1
CDR3: CASSFGARGQGSYEQYF
DNA: TGTGCCAGCAGCTTTGGAGCCCGGGGACAGGGCAGCTACGAGCAGTACTTC

V: TRBV25-1
size: .
J: TRBJ2-1
D: TRBD2
CDR3: CASSGGSSGRNNEQFF
DNA: TGTGCCAGCAGTGGGGGTTCTAGCGGGAGAAATAATGAGCAGTTCTTC

V: TRBV5-4
size: .
J: TRBJ1-2
D: .
CDR3: CASSSRDGSLRDGYTF
DNA: TGTGCCAGCAGCTCCCGGGACGGGAGCCTGCGAGATGGCTACACCTTC

V: TRBV9
size: .
J: TRBJ1-4
D: .
CDR3: CASGPGTGKGKLFF
DNA: TGTGCCAGCGGCCCCGGGACTGGGAAGGGAAAACTGTTTTTT

V: TRBV5-4
size: .
J: TRBJ1-2
D: .
CDR3: CASSSGGYGYTF
DNA: TGTGCCAGCAGCTCCGGGGGCTATGGCTACACCTTC

V: TRBV21-1
size: .
J: TRBJ2-1
D: .
CDR3: CASSKLPRGFSYNEQFF
DNA: TGTGCCAGCAGCAAACTCCCCCGGGGTTTCTCCTACAATGAGCAGTTCTTC

V: TRBV19
size: .
J: TRBJ2-2
D: TRBD2
CDR3: CASSIAGLGANTGELFF
DNA: TGTGCCAGTAGTATAGCGGGACTAGGGGCGAACACCGGGGAGCTGTTTTTT

V: TRBV19
size: .
J: TRBJ2-7
D: .
CDR3: CASSIGGGSTVYEQYF
DNA: TGTGCCAGTAGTATTGGCGGCGGATCCACCGTCTACGAGCAGTACTTC

V: TRBV28
size: .
J: TRBJ1-2
D: .
CDR3: CASTWTANYGYTF
DNA: TGTGCCAGCACGTGGACAGCTAACTATGGCTACACCTTC

V: TRBV13
size: few
J: TRBJ1-3
D: TRBD1
CDR3: CASSSGTGPSGNTIYF
DNA: TGTGCCAGCAGCTCAGGGACAGGGCCCTCTGGAAACACCATATATTTT

V: TRBV2
size: .
J: TRBJ2-3
D: TRBD2
CDR3: CASSEYSSGTADTQYF
DNA: TGTGCCAGCAGTGAGTATAGTAGCGGGACGGCAGATACGCAGTATTTT

V: TRBV6-5
size: few
J: TRBJ1-4
D: .
CDR3: CASSLGSGYEKLFF
DNA: TGTGCCAGCAGCCTCGGGTCGGGGTACGAAAAACTGTTTTTT

V: TRBV18
size: .
J: TRBJ1-4
D: TRBD1
CDR3: CASSPPGTGGNEKLFF
DNA: TGTGCCAGCTCACCACCGGGGACAGGGGGCAATGAAAAACTGTTTTTT

V: TRBV7-2
size: .
J: TRBJ1-3
D: .
CDR3: CASSSPPTGRNTIYF
DNA: TGTGCCAGCAGCTCCCCTCCGACAGGCCGAAACACCATATATTTT

V: TRBV30
size: .
J: TRBJ1-4
D: TRBD1
CDR3: CAWSPFRGPWEKLFF
DNA: TGTGCCTGGAGTCCTTTTAGGGGGCCATGGGAAAAACTGTTTTTT

V: TRBV6-5
size: .
J: TRBJ2-2
D: TRBD2
CDR3: CASRGLSGELFF
DNA: TGTGCCAGCAGGGGACTATCTGGGGAGCTGTTTTTT

V: TRBV7-6
size: .
J: TRBJ2-7
D: TRBD1
CDR3: CASSFAGQGYEQYF
DNA: TGTGCCAGCAGCTTTGCGGGACAGGGCTACGAGCAGTACTTC

V: TRBV19
size: .
J: TRBJ1-3
D: .
CDR3: CASSNLQGASGNTIYF
DNA: TGTGCCAGTAGTAATTTACAGGGAGCCTCTGGAAACACCATATATTTT

V: TRBV6-1
size: .
J: TRBJ1-1
D: .
CDR3: CASPWVDSGAFF
DNA: TGTGCCAGCCCCTGGGTCGACTCGGGGGCTTTCTTT

V: TRBV18
size: .
J: TRBJ1-3
D: .
CDR3: CASSPGARGYGENTIYF
DNA: TGTGCCAGCTCACCAGGGGCCAGGGGATATGGCGAAAACACCATATATTTT

V: TRBV7-8
size: .
J: TRBJ1-4
D: .
CDR3: CASSLVTAGAVGEKLFF
DNA: TGTGCCAGCAGCTTAGTCACAGCAGGGGCGGTAGGGGAAAAACTGTTTTTT

V: TRBV7-9
size: .
J: TRBJ2-7
D: TRBD2
CDR3: CSSSISGRYEQYF
DNA: TGTTCCAGCAGCATTAGCGGGAGGTACGAGCAGTACTTC

V: TRBV6-5
size: .
J: TRBJ1-1
D: TRBD1
CDR3: CASSSPQGARVGAFF
DNA: TGTGCCAGCAGTTCCCCACAGGGGGCGCGGGTGGGAGCTTTCTTT

V: TRBV6-1
size: .
J: TRBJ1-2
D: .
CDR3: CASSADSSYYGYTF
DNA: TGTGCCAGCAGTGCGGACAGTTCTTACTATGGCTACACCTTC

V: TRBV6-6
size: .
J: TRBJ2-2
D: .
CDR3: CASSHLDSYTGELFF
DNA: TGTGCCAGCAGTCACCTTGACAGCTACACCGGGGAGCTGTTTTTT

V: TRBV28
size: .
J: TRBJ1-1
D: .
CDR3: CASSYQRSLNTEAFF
DNA: TGTGCCAGCAGTTACCAACGGAGCCTGAACACTGAAGCTTTCTTT

V: TRBV6-1
size: .
J: TRBJ1-3
D: .
CDR3: CASSETGEHTIYF
DNA: TGTGCCAGCAGTGAGACGGGAGAGCACACCATATATTTT

V: TRBV9
size: .
J: TRBJ2-1
D: TRBD2
CDR3: CASSGTSGGYNEQFF
DNA: TGTGCCAGCAGCGGGACTAGCGGGGGCTACAATGAGCAGTTCTTC

V: TRBV7-6
size: .
J: TRBJ1-1
D: .
CDR3: CASSPAHNGETEAFF
DNA: TGTGCCAGCAGCCCTGCCCATAACGGGGAAACTGAAGCTTTCTTT

V: TRBV7-9
size: .
J: TRBJ1-1
D: .
CDR3: CASSPGQLEAFF
DNA: TGTGCCAGCAGCCCTGGACAGCTTGAAGCTTTCTTT

V: TRBV6-5
size: .
J: TRBJ1-6
D: .
CDR3: CASSRQRDGNSPLHF
DNA: TGTGCCAGCAGTCGACAGCGGGACGGGAATTCACCCCTCCACTTT

V: TRBV28
size: .
J: TRBJ1-6
D: .
CDR3: CASSFEHSPLHF
DNA: TGTGCCAGCAGTTTCGAGCATTCACCCCTCCACTTT

V: TRBV7-9
size: .
J: TRBJ2-6
D: .
CDR3: CASSGLLVGAGANVLTF
DNA: TGTGCCAGCAGCGGCTTACTTGTAGGGGCGGGGGCCAACGTCCTGACTTTC

V: TRBV14
size: .
J: TRBJ1-2
D: .
CDR3: CASSQGFRDLGYTF
DNA: TGTGCCAGCAGCCAAGGTTTCAGGGATCTTGGCTACACCTTC

V: TRBV20-1
size: once
J: TRBJ1-5
D: .
CDR3: CSARGGQPQHF
DNA: TGCAGTGCTAGAGGAGGTCAGCCCCAGCATTTT

V: TRBV19
size: .
J: TRBJ1-2
D: .
CDR3: CASSREWDYGYTF
DNA: TGTGCCAGTAGCCGGGAGTGGGACTATGGCTACACCTTC

V: TRBV27
size: .
J: TRBJ1-5
D: TRBD1
CDR3: CASSLSGTGGYSNQPQHF
DNA: TGTGCCAGCAGTCTCTCGGGGACAGGCGGTTATAGCAATCAGCCCCAGCATTTT